These 17 T cell receptor beta chains came from one sample sequenced in a study of cytomegalovirus exposure and HLA in healthy donors. The PCR contained 60 Vbeta and 13 Jbeta primers. TCRdb's table, derived via immunoSEQ multiplex PCR, lists solely in-frame clones and lacks some. The sample lists 95,000 to 110,000 clones, 82% occurring once. The sequencing sample was made of PBMCs. These TCRs come from a man aged 30-40 years in good health and CMV-seropositive.

The rearrangement links TRBV2 to TRBJ2-7; 7 bases agree with TRBD1. After removal of 5 bases from V and 0 bases from J, the junction contained 4 bases not matched to a gene. Germline values: CDR1 SNHLY, CDR2 FYNNEI. This CDR3 has 14 residues. The CDR3 loop reads CASSIDRDSYEQYF. In DNA, the CDR3 is TGTGCCAGCAGTATTGACAGGGACTCCTACGAGCAGTACTTC.

This chain connects TRBV2 to TRBJ1-1; no clear D. Trimming took off 4 bases at V and 5 bases at J, with 14 bases between the two ends. The CDR3 runs to 14 residues. Germline loops: CDR1 SNHLY, CDR2 FYNNEI. The chain's CDR3 is CASSAQSLRTEAFF. The CDR3 DNA is TGTGCCAGCAGTGCCCAATCTTTGCGTACTGAAGCTTTCTTT. The full variable domain, rest sourced from reference TRBV2 and TRBJ1-1, is EPEVTQTPSHQVTQMGQEVILRCVPISNHLYFYWYRQILGQKVEFLVSFYNNEISEKSEIFDDQFSVERPDGSNFTLKIRSTKLEDSAMYFCASSAQSLRTEAFFGQGTRLTVV.

This clone is medium-sized (0.01 to 0.1%) in the sample. This rearrangement joins TRBV2 to TRBJ2-1; D remains ambiguous. Trimming took 2 bases from V and 8 from J, leaving 4 bases between them. CDR3 length: 11 amino acids. CDR1 SNHLY and CDR2 FYNNEI come from the germline V gene. This CDR3 reads CASSESDEQFF. The CDR3 DNA is TGTGCCAGCAGTGAATCGGATGAGCAGTTCTTC.

The V and J genes are TRBV18 and TRBJ1-2; 7 bases are a match to TRBD1. The CDR3 runs to 14 residues. Germline V gives CDR1 KGHSH, CDR2 LQKENI. V gave up 6 bases and J gave up 8 bases; unmatched junction bases: 12. CDR3 DNA sequence: TGTGCCAGCTCCCGTACAGGGGATAGCTACGGCTACACCTTC. This codes for CASSRTGDSYGYTF.

This clone came up a few times. The chain joins TRBV27 to TRBJ1-5; TRBD1 agrees at 7 bases. This CDR3 comprises 14 residues. Trimming at V came to 4 bases and at J to 5 bases, leaving 5 bases not matched to a gene. Germline V gene data show CDR1 as MNHEY and CDR2 as SMNVEV (reference sequence). Here the CDR3 DNA reads TGTGCCAGCAGTTCCGGACAGGAGTATCAGCCCCAGCATTTT. Its protein is CASSSGQEYQPQHF.

The chain joins TRBV10-1 to TRBJ1-2, with D unresolved. The germline gives CDR1 WNHNN, CDR2 SYGVQD (reference sequence). CDR3 size: 14 residues. Trimming stripped 3 bases from V and 6 bases from J, with 14 bases between. In nucleotides, the CDR3 is TGCGCCAGCAGTGAAGCAGGCAATCTTAATGGCTACACCTTC. Its translation is CASSEAGNLNGYTF.

This clone was detected only once. This chain connects TRBV7-9 to TRBJ2-3, with no clear D. CDR1 is SEHNR and CDR2 is FQNEAQ in the germline V gene (reference sequence). The CDR3 has 12 amino acids. Trimming took 5 bases from V and 2 from J, leaving 5 bases between them. The CDR3 nucleotides read TGTGCCAGCAGCACAAACACAGATACGCAGTATTTT. It specifies CASSTNTDTQYF.

The chain is built from TRBV23-1 and TRBJ1-4, with no clear D. TRBV23-1 is treated as an ORF (open reading frame) with a function not yet certain. The CDR3 is made up of 10 amino acids. The ends were cut back, 8 bases at V and 10 bases at J, with 8 bases in the middle. CDR3 DNA: TGCGCCAGCCTCGGTGGAAAACTGTTTTTT. It yields the protein CASLGGKLFF.

The chain combines TRBV20-1 with TRBJ2-5, with D perhaps TRBD1 (6 bases). The V gene lost 5 bases and the J gene lost 5 bases, with 9 bases spanning the gap. The CDR3 has 11 amino acids. The germline gives CDR1 DFQATT, CDR2 SNEGSKA (reference sequence). The chain's CDR3 is CSALQGETQYF. The CDR3 coding sequence is TGCAGTGCTCTCCAGGGGGAGACCCAGTACTTC.

The table lists this clone with a count of one. The chain links TRBV27 to TRBJ1-5; D is possibly TRBD1 (5 bases). The V end was cut by 5 bases, the J end by 7 bases, with 12 bases between. In germline, CDR1 is MNHEY, CDR2 SMNVEV (reference sequence). This CDR3 comprises 13 residues. The CDR3 coding sequence is TGTGCCAGCAGTCCGCGCTACAGGCAGCCCCAGCATTTT. Its translation: CASSPRYRQPQHF.

V and J are TRBV4-2 and TRBJ2-5; maybe TRBD2 (7 bases). V lost 5 bases and J 1 base, leaving 17 bases between the germline ends. Germline CDR1 reads LGHNA; CDR2 reads YNFKEQ. The CDR3 extends over 16 amino acids. In DNA, the CDR3 is TGTGCCAGCAGCGAAGGCGAGGGAGGGGGCCAAGAGACCCAGTACTTC. It codes for CASSEGEGGGQETQYF.

The chain couples TRBV5-1 to TRBJ2-5; D gene unclear. The V end lost 1 base, the J end lost 3 bases, and 10 bases lay between the germline ends. This CDR3 comprises 14 residues. Germline V gene lookup returns CDR1 SGHRS and CDR2 YFSETQ. CDR3 residues: CASSLISNEETQYF. CDR3 coding DNA: TGCGCCAGCAGCTTGATTAGCAACGAAGAGACCCAGTACTTC.

This clone was recorded only once. The V and J genes are TRBV30 and TRBJ1-5; D is ambiguous. The CDR3 is 13 amino acids. Trimming shortened V by 2 bases and J by 1 base, and 6 bases separated the two germline ends. CDR1 is GTSNPN, CDR2 SVGIG, per germline (reference sequence). The chain's CDR3 is CAWSPQSNQPQHF. The CDR3 bases are TGTGCCTGGAGTCCGCAGAGCAATCAGCCCCAGCATTTT.

As regards this clone: Other DNA sequences in the sample encode the same CDR3. The chain has TRBV5-1 and TRBJ2-7; possibly TRBD2 for D (6 bases). Germline CDR1 reads SGHRS; CDR2 reads YFSETQ. The V end lost 0 bases, the J end lost 3 bases, and 19 bases lay between the germline ends. The CDR3 is 17 residues long. Here the CDR3 DNA reads TGCGCCAGCAGCTTGGTTAACGTTGGGACTGCCATCTACGAGCAGTACTTC. This gives the protein CASSLVNVGTAIYEQYF.

J is TRBJ2-1 and V is TRBV7-6, with TRBD1 matching 9 bases. The CDR3 runs to 16 residues. V lost 0 bases to trimming and J lost 4 bases; unmatched junction nucleotides: 4. CDR1 SGHVS and CDR2 FNYEAQ come from the germline V gene. CDR3 in amino acids: CASSLASGTGYNEQFF. Here the CDR3 DNA reads TGTGCCAGCAGCTTAGCCAGTGGGACAGGGTACAATGAGCAGTTCTTC.

V is TRBV9 and J is TRBJ2-3, with 12 bases fitting TRBD2. The V segment lost 2 bases and the J segment 2 bases; nucleotides outside the gene matches: 6. This CDR3 has 17 residues. Germline V CDR1 and CDR2: SGDLS, YYNGEE. CDR3 bases: TGTGCCAGCAGCGTTGGGCTAGCGGGGGGGACCACAGATACGCAGTATTTT. Its protein product is CASSVGLAGGTTDTQYF. Using reference TRBV9 and TRBJ2-3 for the parts outside the CDR3, the full variable domain is DSGVTQTPKHLITATGQRVTLRCSPRSGDLSVYWYQQSLDQGLQFLIQYYNGEERAKGNILERFSAQQFPDLHSELNLSSLELGDSALYFCASSVGLAGGTTDTQYFGPGTRLTVL.

The rearrangement uses TRBV5-6 and TRBJ2-1, with D maybe TRBD1 (5 bases). CDR1 SGHDT and CDR2 YYEEEE come from the germline V gene. The CDR3 runs 16 residues. The V and J ends lost 2 bases and 5 bases respectively, with 17 bases between them. The CDR3 loop is CASSLKGALLDNEQFF. CDR3 nucleotides: TGTGCCAGCAGCTTAAAAGGGGCGCTTTTAGACAATGAGCAGTTCTTC.